Below are 27 T cell receptor beta chains sequenced from a single sample in a study of OX40 agonist ivuxolimab in advanced cancers. The data were produced by immunoSEQ multiplex PCR, yet TCRdb's version contains in-frame clones alone and is incomplete. This sample has roughly 100,000 clones, with 70% to 85% found just once. The sequencing used CD4+ or CD8+ T cells sorted from blood, collected in a trial of the OX40 agonist ivuxolimab. These TCRs come from an adult with an advanced solid tumor such as melanoma, head and neck, liver or kidney cancer.

In its sample, this clone was seen once. The chain carries TRBV5-4 and TRBJ2-5; D remains unclear. Germline V gene lookup returns CDR1 SGHNT and CDR2 YYREEE (reference sequence). The CDR3 length is 11 residues. V was cut by 4 bases and J by 5 bases, with 6 bases left in between. In DNA, the CDR3 is TGTGCCAGCAGCGCCTTGGAGACCCAGTACTTC. Translated: CASSALETQYF.

This clone appeared a few times. This chain links TRBV6-1 with TRBJ2-2, with 14 nucleotides matching TRBD2. V was pared by 4 bases and J by 3 bases, with 7 bases of the junction left unmatched. The CDR3 is 18 amino acids. Looked up from germline, CDR1 is MNHNS and CDR2 is SASEGT. The CDR3 DNA follows: TGTGCCAGCAGTGCACCGGGACTAGCGGGAGTATACACCGGGGAGCTGTTTTTT. Protein product: CASSAPGLAGVYTGELFF.

The rearrangement joins TRBV6-1 to TRBJ2-3, with a tentative D call TRBD2 (5 bases). V lost 4 bases and J lost 3, with 17 bases in between. The CDR3 spans 16 residues. Germline loops: CDR1 MNHNS, CDR2 SASEGT. CDR3 bases: TGTGCCAGCAGTGCCCTCCTAGCAGACACAACAGATACGCAGTATTTT. This gives the protein CASSALLADTTDTQYF.

The genes are TRBV11-2 and TRBJ1-6; no firm D call. The CDR3 is 14 residues long. Germline V gene lookup returns CDR1 SGHAT and CDR2 FQNNGV. V was pared by 5 bases and J by 4 bases, with 9 bases between. The CDR3 DNA reads TGTGCCAGCAGCGTACTAGGATATAATTCACCCCTCCACTTT. Translation: CASSVLGYNSPLHF.

The J gene is TRBJ2-1, the V gene TRBV9; 7 bases agree with TRBD2. In germline, CDR1 is SGDLS, CDR2 YYNGEE. V gave up 0 bases and J gave up 0 bases; unmatched junction bases: 3. The CDR3 runs 16 residues. This CDR3 is CASSVGTRSSYNEQFF. The CDR3 nucleotides read TGTGCCAGCAGCGTAGGGACTAGAAGCTCCTACAATGAGCAGTTCTTC. The full variable domain, in which reference TRBV9 and TRBJ2-1 provide the parts outside the CDR3, is DSGVTQTPKHLITATGQRVTLRCSPRSGDLSVYWYQQSLDQGLQFLIQYYNGEERAKGNILERFSAQQFPDLHSELNLSSLELGDSALYFCASSVGTRSSYNEQFFGPGTRLTVL.

The chain links TRBV6-1 to TRBJ1-5, with D possibly being TRBD1 (5 bases). This CDR3 has 13 residues. Per the germline V gene, CDR1 is MNHNS and CDR2 is SASEGT. The V end was cut by 4 bases, the J end by 4 bases, with 8 bases between. CDR3 protein: CASSGDLNQPQHF. Written as DNA, the CDR3 is TGTGCCAGCAGTGGGGACCTGAATCAGCCCCAGCATTTT.

The rearrangement uses TRBV21-1 and TRBJ2-5; the D call TRBD1 from the table was never checked on the DNA. The J call may be incorrect, as the DNA end agrees better with TRBJ2-7. TRBV21-1 is listed as a pseudogene. The CDR3 consists of 16 residues. This CDR3 is CASSPMLQGTQHEQYF. CDR3 nucleotides: TGTGCCAGCAGCCCGATGTTACAGGGTACCCAGCACGAGCAGTACTTC.

This clone came up a few times. The chain combines TRBV30 with TRBJ2-2; possibly TRBD2 for D (5 bases). CDR1 is GTSNPN and CDR2 is SVGIG in the germline V gene (reference sequence). V lost 0 bases and J lost 6, with 11 bases in between. The CDR3 contains 14 residues. CDR3 protein: CAWSVLRASGELFF. The CDR3 coding sequence is TGTGCCTGGAGTGTACTGAGGGCATCCGGGGAGCTGTTTTTT.

V is TRBV30 and J is TRBJ1-1; unclear D gene. V shed 1 base and J shed 6 bases, with 15 bases lying between them. Germline V gives CDR1 GTSNPN, CDR2 SVGIG (reference sequence). This CDR3 has 14 amino acids. CDR3: CAWSELVAEAEAFF. In nucleotides, the CDR3 is TGTGCCTGGAGTGAACTTGTTGCAGAAGCTGAAGCTTTCTTT. Based on the CDR3 plus reference TRBV30 and TRBJ1-1, the full variable domain is SQTIHQWPATLVQPVGSPLSLECTVEGTSNPNLYWYRQAAGRGLQLLFYSVGIGQISSEVPQNLSASRPQDRQFILSSKKLLLSDSGFYLCAWSELVAEAEAFFGQGTRLTVV.

V and J are TRBV5-1 and TRBJ2-7, with D unclear. Trimming removed 2 bases at V and 0 bases at J, with 12 bases between. The CDR3 contains 15 residues. Germline V CDR1 and CDR2: SGHRS, YFSETQ. The CDR3 is CASSFASWNSYEQYF. The DNA for the CDR3 is TGCGCCAGCAGCTTTGCGTCGTGGAACTCCTACGAGCAGTACTTC.

The rearrangement links TRBV6-1 to TRBJ1-5; D is unresolved. Germline CDR1 and CDR2: MNHNS and SASEGT. The germline V and J ends were trimmed by 6 bases and 4 bases, with 16 bases remaining between them. The CDR3 sequence is 15 residues long. The CDR3 region is CASRPTKGLNQPQHF. The CDR3 DNA sequence: TGTGCCAGCAGACCAACGAAAGGGTTAAATCAGCCCCAGCATTTT.

Here the CDR3 reads CASSESPGLAYTDTQYF. The CDR3 bases are TGTGCCAGCAGTGAATCACCGGGACTAGCTTACACAGATACGCAGTATTTT. The genes are TRBV2 and TRBJ2-3, with 9 bases lining up with TRBD2. This CDR3 has 17 amino acids. Trimming took 2 bases from V and 2 from J; bases not matched to a gene: 8. Germline V gene sequence: CDR1 SNHLY, CDR2 FYNNEI.

The V and J genes are TRBV4-1 and TRBJ2-7; D not resolved. The germline CDR1 and CDR2 sequences are MGHRA and YSYEKL. This CDR3 has 13 amino acids. V dropped 5 bases and J dropped 1 base, with 9 bases sitting between them. The CDR3 sequence is CASSGVGSYEQYF. CDR3 coding DNA: TGCGCCAGCAGCGGGGTGGGTTCCTACGAGCAGTACTTC.

The chain carries TRBV25-1 and TRBJ2-5, with D tentatively TRBD2 (6 bases). Trimming removed 1 base at V and 5 bases at J, with 14 bases between. Germline V gene lookup returns CDR1 MGHDK and CDR2 SYGVNS. There are 15 residues in the CDR3. In DNA form, the CDR3 reads TGTGCCAGCAGTGAATCGGAGGGGTTGGGGGAGACCCAGTACTTC. Its translation is CASSESEGLGETQYF.

This clone was detected a few times. V and J are TRBV28 and TRBJ2-5; 10 bases line up with TRBD2. The CDR3 contains 15 residues. The germline gives CDR1 MDHEN, CDR2 SYDVKM. The J segment lost 6 bases and the V segment lost 9 bases, leaving 13 bases of the junction unmatched. In nucleotides, the CDR3 is TGTGCCAGTAATGGGGGGCTAGCGGGAGTAAAGACCCAGTACTTC. Protein sequence: CASNGGLAGVKTQYF.

This chain uses TRBV5-6 with TRBJ1-5; 8 positions match TRBD1. V trimming: 4 bases; J trimming: 7 bases; junction bases outside the gene matches: 7. The CDR3 covers 14 residues. CDR1 and CDR2 from the germline V gene are SGHDT and YYEEEE. The CDR3 nucleotides read TGTGCCAGCAGCCTCAGGGGGCGAAACCAGCCCCAGCATTTT. Its protein product is CASSLRGRNQPQHF.

The chain couples TRBV4-1 to TRBJ2-5; 7 nucleotides align to TRBD1. The germline CDR1 and CDR2 sequences are MGHRA and YSYEKL. J gave up 3 bases and V 4 bases, and 8 bases lay outside the gene matches. The CDR3 is made up of 15 amino acids. CDR3 sequence (DNA): TGCGCCAGCAGCCCCCCCCCGGGACAGAAAGAGACCCAGTACTTC. This gives the protein CASSPPPGQKETQYF.

This clone was counted between two and nine times. The CDR3 nucleotides are TGTGCCAGCAGCGCTCGGGGTTATACGCAGTATTTT. Its protein is CASSARGYTQYF. The rearrangement joins TRBV11-3 to TRBJ2-3; D is perhaps TRBD2 (5 bases). Germline CDR1 is SGHNT and CDR2 is YENEEA. This CDR3 is built from 12 residues. Trimming took 5 bases from V and 7 from J, leaving 10 bases between them.

The genes are TRBV10-3 and TRBJ2-3, with D unclear. Between the trimmed V and J ends, which lost 3 bases and 0 bases, there was a span of 10 bases. The CDR3 runs to 15 residues. Germline values: CDR1 ENHRY, CDR2 SYGVKD. The CDR3 nucleotides are TGTGCCATCAGTGATTTGTCAACCAGCACAGATACGCAGTATTTT. This encodes CAISDLSTSTDTQYF.

The gene calls are TRBV10-3 and TRBJ2-2; 7 nucleotides agree with TRBD2. Germline-derived CDR1 and CDR2 are ENHRY and SYGVKD. The V segment lost 4 bases and the J segment 1 base; nucleotides outside the gene matches: 3. The CDR3 consists of 15 residues. CDR3 residues: CAISVKRENTGELFF. The CDR3, as DNA: TGTGCCATCAGTGTAAAGCGGGAGAACACCGGGGAGCTGTTTTTT.

The CDR3 reads CASRLAKSDEQYF. CDR3 DNA: TGTGCCAGCAGGTTAGCGAAGTCGGACGAGCAGTACTTC. This chain connects TRBV2 to TRBJ2-7, with D perhaps matching TRBD2 (5 bases). The germline V and J ends were trimmed by 6 bases and 5 bases, with 14 bases remaining between them. The CDR3 spans 13 residues. Germline CDR1 and CDR2: SNHLY and FYNNEI. Using reference TRBV2 and TRBJ2-7 for the parts outside the CDR3, the full variable domain is EPEVTQTPSHQVTQMGQEVILRCVPISNHLYFYWYRQILGQKVEFLVSFYNNEISEKSEIFDDQFSVERPDGSNFTLKIRSTKLEDSAMYFCASRLAKSDEQYFGPGTRLTVT.

This chain connects TRBV28 to TRBJ2-7, with a tentative D call TRBD2 (5 bases). CDR1 is MDHEN, CDR2 SYDVKM, per germline. V dropped 2 bases and J dropped 0 bases, with 11 bases sitting between them. CDR3 size: 15 residues. The CDR3 sequence is CASSLMRDSSYEQYF. The CDR3 nucleotides read TGTGCCAGCAGTTTAATGAGGGATAGCTCCTACGAGCAGTACTTC.

V and J are TRBV11-3 and TRBJ2-7, with TRBD2 matching over 11 bases. Per the germline V gene, CDR1 is SGHNT and CDR2 is YENEEA. Trimming cost V 4 bases and J 2 bases; bases outside gene matches: 13. This CDR3 has 18 residues. The CDR3 spells CASSSTSELAGVPYEQYF. CDR3 DNA: TGTGCCAGCAGCTCGACCAGCGAACTAGCGGGAGTCCCCTACGAGCAGTACTTC.

The chain employs TRBV30 and TRBJ1-3, with D uncertain. Trimming stripped 0 bases from V and 1 base from J, with 13 bases between. Germline CDR1 is GTSNPN and CDR2 is SVGIG (reference sequence). The CDR3 is made up of 16 amino acids. CDR3 region: CAWSVIRGGSGNTIYF. CDR3 nucleotide sequence: TGTGCCTGGAGTGTAATCCGAGGCGGGTCTGGAAACACCATATATTTT.

This sequence joins TRBV28 and TRBJ1-3; no clear D. The V and J ends lost 3 bases and 0 bases respectively, with 15 bases between them. Germline V gene lookup returns CDR1 MDHEN and CDR2 SYDVKM. This CDR3 contains 17 residues. The DNA for the CDR3 is TGTGCCAGCAGTTTCCGGGTAGGGAGGAACTCTGGAAACACCATATATTTT. Translated: CASSFRVGRNSGNTIYF. The whole variable domain, filled in from reference TRBV28 and TRBJ1-3, reads DVKVTQSSRYLVKRTGEKVFLECVQDMDHENMFWYRQDPGLGLRLIYFSYDVKMKEKGDIPEGYSVSREKKERFSLILESASTNQTSMYLCASSFRVGRNSGNTIYFGEGSWLTVV.

The chain combines TRBV19 with TRBJ1-1, with TRBD1 matching 8 bases. Looked up from germline, CDR1 is LNHDA and CDR2 is SQIVND (reference sequence). The CDR3 runs to 16 residues. Trimming cost V 2 bases and J 4 bases; bases outside gene matches: 9. CDR3 region: CASSINFGQGGTEAFF. The CDR3, as DNA: TGTGCCAGTAGTATAAACTTCGGACAGGGAGGCACTGAAGCTTTCTTT.

This clone was seen a single time. The chain carries TRBV7-2 and TRBJ2-1; D is undetermined. The CDR3 is 13 residues long. Germline values: CDR1 SGHTA, CDR2 FQGNSA. V lost 2 bases to trimming and J lost 8 bases, with 10 bases between them. CDR3 region: CASSLKGSDEQFF. CDR3 nucleotides: TGTGCCAGCAGCTTAAAAGGTTCCGATGAGCAGTTCTTC.